This T cell receptor beta chain came from a study of blood T cell repertoires in COVID-19. Clones were read by immunoSEQ multiplex PCR, and TCRdb kept only the in-frame ones, dropping some. The table lists hundreds of thousands of clones, roughly nine tenths of them singletons. The material sequenced was PBMCs or T cells enriched from blood (not recorded which). The clonotype was recovered from a man in his late teens or twenties who had recovered from COVID-19.

CDR3 sequence (DNA): TGTGCCAGCAGCGTAGTGGGGAGCGGACTCTATGGCTACACCTTC. It yields the protein CASSVVGSGLYGYTF. The chain combines TRBV9 with TRBJ1-2; D remains unclear. In germline, CDR1 is SGDLS, CDR2 YYNGEE. V lost 0 bases, J lost 4 bases, and 13 bases lay in between. This CDR3 is 15 amino acids long.